The subject of this entry is one TCR beta chain. Seattle enrolled patients during active infection and tracked them longitudinally. TCRdb's copy holds only in-frame clones and misses some; the assay was immunoSEQ multiplex PCR. The sample includes over 150,000 clones, 85% to 90% of them seen just once. These data belong to a study of blood T cell repertoires in COVID-19. Study details: Acute-phase and convalescent COVID-19 samples originated in the United States, Italy and Spain.

Germline CDR1 and CDR2: LNHDA and SQIVND (reference sequence). With 10 bases removed from V and 4 bases from J, the gap between germline ends came to 16 bases. This CDR3 spans 13 amino acids. This receptor was identified in a man aged 60-69 years with COVID-19, enrolled during active disease. The sequenced sample consisted of peripheral blood. This chain joins TRBV19 and TRBJ1-2; no firm D call. CDR3 loop: CATQEGSTYGYTF. The DNA for the CDR3 is TGTGCCACCCAGGAAGGATCGACCTATGGCTACACCTTC.